Presented here are 19 T cell receptor beta chains from one specimen sequenced in a study of cytomegalovirus exposure and HLA in healthy donors. The PCR was carried out with 60 Vbeta primers and 13 Jbeta primers. Data came from immunoSEQ multiplex PCR; TCRdb stores just in-frame clones and leaves some out. The data contain around 90,000 clones, 85% of them seen just once; the ten biggest clones take up over 7%. The sample consisted of PBMCs. These receptors all stem from a man between 40 and 49 years old in good health and CMV-seropositive.

This clone appeared once. This sequence joins TRBV19 and TRBJ1-2; TRBD1 aligns across 8 bases. This CDR3 is built from 17 residues. After removal of 4 bases from V and 6 bases from J, the junction contained 16 bases not matched to a gene. Germline V gene sequence: CDR1 LNHDA, CDR2 SQIVND (reference sequence). This CDR3 is CASSTQRKWTGKDGYTF. CDR3 bases: TGTGCCAGTAGTACCCAACGAAAATGGACAGGGAAGGATGGCTACACCTTC.

The gene calls are TRBV6-5 and TRBJ1-6, with TRBD1 matching 7 bases. Germline V lookup: CDR1 MNHEY, CDR2 SVGAGI. V lost 2 bases to trimming and J lost 8 bases; unmatched junction nucleotides: 6. CDR3 length: 15 residues. CDR3 sequence (DNA): TGTGCCAGCAGTTACGAGAGACAGGGTGATTCACCCCTCCACTTT. Translation gives CASSYERQGDSPLHF.

The chain joins TRBV6-6 to TRBJ2-2; D possibly corresponds to TRBD1 (6 bases). The V end lost 2 bases, the J end lost 3 bases, and 13 bases lay between the germline ends. Germline values: CDR1 MNHNY, CDR2 SVGAGI (reference sequence). The length of the CDR3 is 16 residues. The DNA for the CDR3 is TGTGCCAGCAGTTACAGGACAGCTCCTGACACCGGGGAGCTGTTTTTT. Translation gives CASSYRTAPDTGELFF.

J is TRBJ2-3 and V is TRBV9; 9 bases agree with TRBD1. J gave up 1 base and V 5 bases, and 5 bases lay outside the gene matches. The CDR3 spans 15 residues. Germline-derived CDR1 and CDR2 are SGDLS and YYNGEE. The chain's CDR3 is CASRSGTGRTDTQYF. Here the CDR3 DNA reads TGTGCCAGCAGATCAGGGACAGGGCGCACAGATACGCAGTATTTT.

This chain links TRBV10-2 with TRBJ2-5; no clear D. This CDR3 has 14 amino acids. Germline CDR1 is WSHSY and CDR2 is SAAADI. The V and J ends lost 0 bases and 5 bases respectively, with 10 bases between them. For the CDR3, the DNA is TGCGCCAGCAGTGAGTCGGCCGTTCCTGAGACCCAGTACTTC. Protein: CASSESAVPETQYF.

The rearrangement uses TRBV5-4 and TRBJ2-1, with D perhaps matching TRBD2 (6 bases). The CDR3 is 13 amino acids. Trimming stripped 2 bases from V and 7 bases from J, with 10 bases between. Germline V gene sequence: CDR1 SGHNT, CDR2 YYREEE (reference sequence). This chain's CDR3 is CASSFRRGNEQFF. CDR3 DNA: TGTGCCAGCAGCTTTCGGCGGGGAAATGAGCAGTTCTTC.

The CDR3 here is CAIRQTNTGELFF. The CDR3, as DNA: TGTGCCATCAGACAGACGAACACCGGGGAGCTGTTTTTT. The V gene is TRBV28, the J gene TRBJ2-2, with D possibly matching TRBD1 (5 bases). Germline loops: CDR1 MDHEN, CDR2 SYDVKM. Trimming shortened V by 10 bases and J by 0 bases, and 9 bases separated the two germline ends. This CDR3 has 13 amino acids.

The rearrangement links TRBV29-1 to TRBJ2-7; TRBD1 matches 7 bases. The germline CDR1 and CDR2 sequences are SQVTM and ANQGSEA. This CDR3 has 14 amino acids. The J segment lost 0 bases and the V segment lost 6 bases, leaving 8 bases of the junction unmatched. CDR3 amino acids: CSVRRDSTSYEQYF. CDR3 coding DNA: TGCAGCGTGCGCCGGGACAGCACCTCCTACGAGCAGTACTTC.

The CDR3 sequence: CASSYGLAGVGEQFF. DNA for the CDR3: TGTGCCAGCAGTTACGGCCTAGCGGGAGTGGGTGAGCAGTTCTTC. The V call is TRBV6-6, the J call TRBJ2-1, with 10 bases identical to TRBD2. The CDR3 runs to 15 residues. Germline lookup yields CDR1 MNHNY and CDR2 SVGAGI (reference sequence). V lost 2 bases to trimming and J lost 9 bases; unmatched junction nucleotides: 7.

The rearrangement uses TRBV18 and TRBJ2-5; 8 bases are shared with TRBD1. Losses at the gene ends were 4 bases for V and 5 bases for J; bases not matched to a gene: 3. The germline CDR1 and CDR2 sequences are KGHSH and LQKENI. The CDR3 sequence is 13 residues long. CDR3 in amino acids: CASSQGQVETQYF. The CDR3 bases are TGTGCCAGCTCACAGGGACAGGTGGAGACCCAGTACTTC.

The sample holds a few counts of this clone. The V gene is TRBV6-6, the J gene TRBJ2-3; 10 bases are shared with TRBD2. The CDR3 has 16 amino acids. CDR1 is MNHNY and CDR2 is SVGAGI in the germline V gene (reference sequence). With V trimmed by 2 bases and J by 3 bases, 5 bases remained unmatched. CDR3 loop: CASSYALAGSTDTQYF. CDR3 in DNA: TGTGCCAGCAGTTACGCACTAGCGGGATCTACAGATACGCAGTATTTT.

The chain recombines TRBV28 with TRBJ2-7; TRBD2 matches 12 bases. V was pared by 2 bases and J by 0 bases, with 2 bases of the junction left unmatched. The CDR3 contains 16 residues. Germline CDR1 and CDR2: MDHEN and SYDVKM. The CDR3 nucleotides are TGTGCCAGCAGTTTACGACTAGCGGGAGTCTCCTACGAGCAGTACTTC. Residues: CASSLRLAGVSYEQYF.

In its sample, this clone was seen a few times. The V gene is TRBV28, the J gene TRBJ2-7, with 7 bases fitting TRBD2. The CDR3 has 13 amino acids. The junction had 5 bases not matched to a gene; V was cut back by 3 bases and J by 6 bases. CDR1 MDHEN and CDR2 SYDVKM come from the germline V gene. CDR3 DNA: TGTGCCAGCAGTTTGGGAGGGCAATGCGAGCAGTACTTC. Its translation: CASSLGGQCEQYF. Supplemented by reference TRBV28 and TRBJ2-7, the full variable domain reads DVKVTQSSRYLVKRTGEKVFLECVQDMDHENMFWYRQDPGLGLRLIYFSYDVKMKEKGDIPEGYSVSREKKERFSLILESASTNQTSMYLCASSLGGQCEQYFGPGTRLTVT.

The genes are TRBV27 and TRBJ2-3; D is ambiguous. The CDR3 sequence is 15 residues long. The germline CDR1 and CDR2 sequences are MNHEY and SMNVEV (reference sequence). V was trimmed by 0 bases and J by 1 base, leaving 8 bases between them. CDR3 nucleotides: TGTGCCAGCAGTTTATCCACAGTGCGCACAGATACGCAGTATTTT. This codes for CASSLSTVRTDTQYF.

CDR3 sequence reads: CASGPDRGNSPLHF. The CDR3 region has the DNA TGTGCCAGCGGACCGGACAGGGGGAATTCACCCCTCCACTTT. The V and J genes are TRBV5-6 and TRBJ1-6; 10 bases are shared with TRBD1. V was pared by 7 bases and J by 7 bases, with 5 bases of the junction left unmatched. In germline, CDR1 is SGHDT, CDR2 YYEEEE. This CDR3 comprises 14 residues.

The chain carries TRBV10-1 and TRBJ1-5; TRBD1 might be the D (6 bases). The CDR3 is made up of 16 amino acids. V was trimmed by 2 bases and J by 3 bases, leaving 14 bases between them. In germline, CDR1 is WNHNN, CDR2 SYGVQD (reference sequence). The CDR3 loop reads CASSERDTRYNQPQHF. CDR3 in DNA: TGCGCCAGCAGTGAGCGGGACACACGATACAATCAGCCCCAGCATTTT.

This clone was found once. The chain couples TRBV4-2 to TRBJ2-5; 9 positions match TRBD1. V gave up 5 bases and J gave up 4 bases; unmatched junction bases: 5. The CDR3 loop spans 14 amino acids. The germline V gene has CDR1 LGHNA and CDR2 YNFKEQ. CDR3 bases: TGTGCCAGCAGCGCACAGGGGGCGGGAGAGACCCAGTACTTC. This codes for CASSAQGAGETQYF.

The J gene is TRBJ2-5, the V gene TRBV15; 7 positions agree with TRBD1. The CDR3 runs to 18 residues. Germline trimming cut 0 bases from V and 0 bases from J; bases unmatched to any gene: 10. CDR1 and CDR2 (germline): LNHNV, YYDKDF (reference sequence). CDR3 DNA: TGTGCCACCAGCAGAGATCTGAGGGGGCAGGTTTACCAAGAGACCCAGTACTTC. Translated: CATSRDLRGQVYQETQYF.

The V and J genes are TRBV11-1 and TRBJ2-7; tentative D call: TRBD2 (6 bases). This CDR3 region has 15 residues. The germline CDR1 and CDR2 sequences are SGHAT and FQDESV (reference sequence). V was shortened by 5 bases and J by 1 base, with 15 bases between the two germline ends. The CDR3 reads CASSLLEGMSYEQYF. The DNA for the CDR3 is TGTGCCAGCAGCCTTTTGGAGGGGATGTCCTACGAGCAGTACTTC. The full variable domain, its missing parts supplied by reference TRBV11-1 and TRBJ2-7, is EAEVAQSPRYKITEKSQAVAFWCDPISGHATLYWYRQILGQGPELLVQFQDESVVDDSQLPKDRFSAERLKGVDSTLKIQPAELGDSAMYLCASSLLEGMSYEQYFGPGTRLTVT.